The 2 T cell receptor beta chains reported below all come from one sample, sequenced in a study of T cell responses to AZD1222 COVID-19 vaccine. The method was immunoSEQ multiplex PCR; TCRdb's version includes in-frame clones alone and lacks a portion of them. The data contain some 90,000 clones, roughly nine tenths of them singletons. The sample was peripheral blood, taken on day 0 of AZD1222 vaccination. The source of these receptors is an adult in good health.

The chain is built from TRBV7-2 and TRBJ2-7; 9 bases map to TRBD1. J was trimmed by 4 bases and V by 1 base; bases with no gene match: 2. This CDR3 contains 14 residues. Germline loops: CDR1 SGHTA, CDR2 FQGNSA. CDR3 sequence reads: CASSLGGQGYEQYF. In nucleotides, the CDR3 is TGTGCCAGCAGCTTAGGGGGACAGGGATACGAGCAGTACTTC.

V is TRBV6-2 or TRBV6-3 and J is TRBJ2-3, with unresolved D. V lost 2 bases, J lost 6 bases, and 3 bases lay in between. Per the germline V gene, CDR1 is MNHEY and CDR2 is SVGEGT. The CDR3 sequence is 11 residues long. The CDR3 is CASSYPDTQYF. CDR3 DNA sequence: TGTGCCAGCAGTTACCCGGATACGCAGTATTTT.